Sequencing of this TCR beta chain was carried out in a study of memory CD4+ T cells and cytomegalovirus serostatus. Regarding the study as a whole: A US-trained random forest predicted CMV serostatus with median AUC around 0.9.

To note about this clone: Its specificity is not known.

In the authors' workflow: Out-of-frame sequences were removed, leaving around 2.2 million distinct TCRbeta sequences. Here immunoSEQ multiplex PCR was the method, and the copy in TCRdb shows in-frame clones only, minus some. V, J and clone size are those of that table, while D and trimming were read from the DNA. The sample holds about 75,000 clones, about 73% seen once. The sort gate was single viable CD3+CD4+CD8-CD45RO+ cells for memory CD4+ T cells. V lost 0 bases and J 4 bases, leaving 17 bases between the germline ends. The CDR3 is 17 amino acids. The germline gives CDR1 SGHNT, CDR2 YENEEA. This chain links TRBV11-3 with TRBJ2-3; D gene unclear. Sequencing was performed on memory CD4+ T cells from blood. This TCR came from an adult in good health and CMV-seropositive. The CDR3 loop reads CASSLESHPGLSDTQYF. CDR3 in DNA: TGTGCCAGCAGCTTAGAATCGCATCCCGGCTTGTCAGATACGCAGTATTTT.